The clone carrying this T cell receptor (beta chain) is labeled as medium-sized. Patients were all untreated before their thyroid surgery. This sample is part of a study of metastatic and nonmetastatic thyroid tumors. TCRdb reprocessed the PCR reads via MiXCR. The top ten hold about 24% of the sample, which has approximately 23,000 clones, 36% seen once. Between the trimmed V and J ends, which lost 6 bases and 1 base, there was a span of 9 bases. The CDR3 has 13 residues. Per germline, CDR1 MDHEN and CDR2 SYDVKM. The sequence came from a male donor with papillary thyroid cancer or a benign thyroid nodule (not recorded which). Some clones in this sample may be carry-over from other donors' samples. The chain couples TRBV28 to TRBJ1-1; the D is unclear. Material for sequencing was blood. CDR3 loop: CASSPHQNTEAFF. For the CDR3, the DNA is TGTGCCAGCAGCCCGCACCAGAACACTGAAGCTTTCTTT.